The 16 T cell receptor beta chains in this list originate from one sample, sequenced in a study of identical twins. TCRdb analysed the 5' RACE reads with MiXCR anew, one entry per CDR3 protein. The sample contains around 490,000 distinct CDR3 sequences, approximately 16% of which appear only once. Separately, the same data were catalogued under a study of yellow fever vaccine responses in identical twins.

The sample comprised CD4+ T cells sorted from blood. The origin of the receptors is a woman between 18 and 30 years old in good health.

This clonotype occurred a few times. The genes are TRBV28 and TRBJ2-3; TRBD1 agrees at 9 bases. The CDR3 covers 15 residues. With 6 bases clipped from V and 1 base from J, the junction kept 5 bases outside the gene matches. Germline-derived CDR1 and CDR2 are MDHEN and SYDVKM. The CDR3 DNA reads TGTGCCAGCAGCCGGACAGGGGCCGGCACAGATACGCAGTATTTT. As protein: CASSRTGAGTDTQYF. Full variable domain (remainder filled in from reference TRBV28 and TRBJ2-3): DVKVTQSSRYLVKRTGEKVFLECVQDMDHENMFWYRQDPGLGLRLIYFSYDVKMKEKGDIPEGYSVSREKKERFSLILESASTNQTSMYLCASSRTGAGTDTQYFGPGTRLTVL.

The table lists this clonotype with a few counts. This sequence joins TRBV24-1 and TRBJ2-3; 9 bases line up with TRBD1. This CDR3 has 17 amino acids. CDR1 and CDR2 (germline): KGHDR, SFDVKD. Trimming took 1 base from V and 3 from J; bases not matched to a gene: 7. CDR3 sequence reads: CATSDFLGTGRTDTQYF. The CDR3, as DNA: TGTGCCACCAGTGATTTCCTGGGGACAGGGAGGACAGATACGCAGTATTTT.

The CDR3 nucleotides read TGCAGCGTTGAACGGGAGAACACTGAAGCTTTCTTT. Residues: CSVERENTEAFF. The chain uses TRBV29-1 and TRBJ1-1; D not resolved. This CDR3 comprises 12 residues. V lost 2 bases to trimming and J lost 1 base, with 5 bases between them. Germline lookup yields CDR1 SQVTM and CDR2 ANQGSEA.

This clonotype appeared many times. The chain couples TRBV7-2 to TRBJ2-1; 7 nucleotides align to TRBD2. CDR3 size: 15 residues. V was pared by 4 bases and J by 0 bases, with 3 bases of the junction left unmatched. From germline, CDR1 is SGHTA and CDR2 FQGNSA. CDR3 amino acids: CASSWGGSSYNEQFF. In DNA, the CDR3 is TGTGCCAGCAGCTGGGGGGGGAGCTCCTACAATGAGCAGTTCTTC.

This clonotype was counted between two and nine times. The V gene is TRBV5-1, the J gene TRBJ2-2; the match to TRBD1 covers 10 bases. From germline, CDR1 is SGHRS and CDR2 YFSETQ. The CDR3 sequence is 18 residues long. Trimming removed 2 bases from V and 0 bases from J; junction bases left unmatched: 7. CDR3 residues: CASSFIKGQGANTGELFF. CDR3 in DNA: TGCGCCAGCAGCTTTATAAAAGGACAGGGGGCGAACACCGGGGAGCTGTTTTTT.

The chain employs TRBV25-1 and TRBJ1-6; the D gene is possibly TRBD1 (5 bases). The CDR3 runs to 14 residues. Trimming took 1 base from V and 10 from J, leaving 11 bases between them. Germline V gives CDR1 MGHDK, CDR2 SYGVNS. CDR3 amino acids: CASSEWGGFSPLHF. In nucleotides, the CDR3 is TGTGCCAGCAGTGAATGGGGGGGGTTCTCACCCCTCCACTTT.

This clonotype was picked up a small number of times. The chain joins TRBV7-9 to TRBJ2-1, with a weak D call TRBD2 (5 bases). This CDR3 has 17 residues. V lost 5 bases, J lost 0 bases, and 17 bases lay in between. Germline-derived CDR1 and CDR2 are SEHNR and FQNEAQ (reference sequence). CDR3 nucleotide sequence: TGTGCCAGCAGCCAATCAGGACTGAAGATCTCCTACAATGAGCAGTTCTTC. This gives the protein CASSQSGLKISYNEQFF.

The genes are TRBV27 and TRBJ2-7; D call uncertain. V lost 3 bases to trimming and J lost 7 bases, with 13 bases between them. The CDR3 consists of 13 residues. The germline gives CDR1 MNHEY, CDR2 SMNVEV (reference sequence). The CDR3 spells CASSFLGPGEQYF. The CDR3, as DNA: TGTGCCAGCAGTTTTTTAGGTCCCGGGGAGCAGTACTTC.

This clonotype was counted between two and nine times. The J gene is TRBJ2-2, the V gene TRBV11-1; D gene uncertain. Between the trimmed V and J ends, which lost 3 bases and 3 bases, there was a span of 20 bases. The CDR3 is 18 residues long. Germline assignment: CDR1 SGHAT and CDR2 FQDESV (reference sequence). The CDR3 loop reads CASSFILATVKDTGELFF. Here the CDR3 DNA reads TGTGCCAGCAGCTTCATTCTTGCGACCGTGAAGGACACCGGGGAGCTGTTTTTT.

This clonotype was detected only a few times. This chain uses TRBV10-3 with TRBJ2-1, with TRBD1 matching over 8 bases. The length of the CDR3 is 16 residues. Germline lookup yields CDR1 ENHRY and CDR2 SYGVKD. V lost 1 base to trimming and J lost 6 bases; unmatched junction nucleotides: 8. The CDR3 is CAISEFDATGVNEQFF. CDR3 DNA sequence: TGTGCCATCAGTGAGTTTGACGCGACAGGGGTCAATGAGCAGTTCTTC.

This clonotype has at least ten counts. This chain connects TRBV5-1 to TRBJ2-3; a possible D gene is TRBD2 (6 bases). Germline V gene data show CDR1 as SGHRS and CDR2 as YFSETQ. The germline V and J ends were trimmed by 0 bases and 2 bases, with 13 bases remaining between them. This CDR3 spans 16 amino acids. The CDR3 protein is CASSLGGAVLTDTQYF. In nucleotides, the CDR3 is TGCGCCAGCAGCTTGGGCGGGGCAGTCCTCACAGATACGCAGTATTTT.

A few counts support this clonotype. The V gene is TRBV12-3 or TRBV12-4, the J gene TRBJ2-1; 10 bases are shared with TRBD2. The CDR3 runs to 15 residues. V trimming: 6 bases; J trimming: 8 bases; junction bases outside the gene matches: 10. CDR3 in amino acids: CASSRRAGGPDEQFF. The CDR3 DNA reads TGTGCCAGCAGCCGCCGAGCGGGAGGGCCCGATGAGCAGTTCTTC.

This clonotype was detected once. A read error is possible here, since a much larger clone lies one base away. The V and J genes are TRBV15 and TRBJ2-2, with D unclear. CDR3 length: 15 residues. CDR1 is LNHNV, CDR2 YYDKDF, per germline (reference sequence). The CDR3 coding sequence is TGTGTCACCAGCAGCCACGGCGCGAACACCGGGGAGCTGTTTTTT. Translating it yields CVTSSHGANTGELFF.

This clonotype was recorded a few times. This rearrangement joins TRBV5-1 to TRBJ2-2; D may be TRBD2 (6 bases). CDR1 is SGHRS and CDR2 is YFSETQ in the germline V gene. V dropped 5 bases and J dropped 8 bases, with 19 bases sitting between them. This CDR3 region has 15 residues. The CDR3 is CASSRLADFSGELFF. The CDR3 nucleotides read TGCGCCAGCAGTCGATTAGCGGACTTCAGTGGGGAGCTGTTTTTT.

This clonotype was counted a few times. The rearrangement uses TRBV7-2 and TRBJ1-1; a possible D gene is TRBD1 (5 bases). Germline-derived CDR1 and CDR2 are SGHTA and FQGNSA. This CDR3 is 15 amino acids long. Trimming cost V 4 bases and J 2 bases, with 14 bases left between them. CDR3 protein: CASSSVGALNTEAFF. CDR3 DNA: TGTGCCAGCAGCTCAGTCGGGGCACTTAACACTGAAGCTTTCTTT.

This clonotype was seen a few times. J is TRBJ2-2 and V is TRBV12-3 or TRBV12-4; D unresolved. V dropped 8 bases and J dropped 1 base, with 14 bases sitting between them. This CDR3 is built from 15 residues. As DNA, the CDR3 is TGTGCCAGCCCCATCGGCCAGGTGAACACCGGGGAGCTGTTTTTT. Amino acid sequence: CASPIGQVNTGELFF.